This T cell receptor (beta chain) was captured in a study of T cell responses to AZD1222 COVID-19 vaccine. Study observations and caveats: Only 5 or 6 AZD1222 recipients tested seropositive at baseline. Regions 160-218 and 743-854 held dominance among vaccine-associated CD4 TCRs, which spanned spike. Receipt of two AZD1222 doses was followed by a rise in Spike-specific TCR breadth and depth. Reportedly, nearly half of unique spike TCRs recognized epitopes outside B.1.351/B.1.1.7 mutations.

With respect to this clone: Antigen unknown.

TCRdb's table, derived via immunoSEQ multiplex PCR, lists solely in-frame clones and lacks some. The sample consists of roughly 180,000 clones, around 93% of them appearing once. Germline CDR1 is MRHNA and CDR2 is SNTAGT. V was shortened by 5 bases and J by 3 bases, with 8 bases between the two germline ends. There are 13 residues in the CDR3. The sequence was obtained from an adult in good health. The chain uses TRBV6-4 and TRBJ1-3, with D perhaps TRBD1 (6 bases). The source was peripheral blood, collected on day 0 of AZD1222 vaccination. Here the CDR3 reads CASSPGVGNTIYF. The CDR3 region has the DNA TGTGCCAGCAGTCCAGGGGTTGGAAACACCATATATTTT.